This note documents a single TCR beta chain sequence. Its antigen is not yet known. No much larger clone exists at a distance of one base, and base qualities are not known. A second Seattle source provided samples from volunteer blood donors who had recovered from COVID-19. Whole blood was collected in K2EDTA tubes by collaborating institutions according to the institutions' own protocols. For TCRbeta analysis, collaborator samples were shipped as frozen whole blood, as isolated PBMCs, or as DNA extracted from either sample type. The data originate from a study of blood T cell repertoires in COVID-19 (dated by TCRdb to 2019 to 2021). With regard to the full study: Samples covering the acute and convalescent phases of COVID-19 were provided by collaborators in the United States, Italy and Spain. The prospective study material was composed of cDNA or gDNA derived from T cells, B-cell-depleted T cells, or PBMCs. Deeply sampled blood TCRbeta repertoires from subjects exposed to, actively infected with, or recovered from COVID-19 were included in the dataset. The repertoires were released in a freely available public database meant as a resource for research on the immune response to SARS-CoV-2. The samples were drawn from the first 160 participants of the ongoing ImmuneRACE study and from roughly 1,300 subjects provided by 6 global collaborators. The sample metadata nearly always contained a de-identified subject ID, COVID-19 status, age in years and sex. Where available, HLA class I and class II types were taken from metadata supplied by the sample provider and were not determined by assay-based typing. Broad study findings and their caveats: How much clinical and demographic metadata was included differed by source and by participant, and the metadata was provided uncurated.

TCRbeta CDR3 regions were amplified from genomic DNA by means of the immunoSEQ Assay, a bias-controlled multiplex PCR. The study's own analysis went as follows. Within the assay, amplification of reference gene primers was used to estimate how many nucleated cells each sample contained. To quantify the absolute abundance of each unique TCRbeta CDR3 rearrangement, sequence reads were collapsed and filtered. For each sample, productive Simpson clonality was calculated as the square root of Simpson's diversity index across productive rearrangements. TCRdb provides this immuneACCESS table in a form limited to in-frame rearrangements. Some clones are lacking; in checked studies, under half of them reflect an unresolved V gene, and why the rest are absent is not known. The D gene and trimming were derived from the DNA, and the V and J assignments and clone size from that table. A total of about 250,000 clones appear in this sample, about 88% of them only once. The ten largest clones add up to approximately 2.1% of the sample.

Germline trimming: 5 bases from V, 1 base from J; junction bases outside gene matches: 14. CDR1 and CDR2 are drawn from the germline V gene: SGHTA, FQGNSA. From the cysteine through the phenylalanine, the CDR3 covers 18 amino acids. Only CDR3 DNA is held: 54 bases, read in frame from base 1. The rearranged chain carries TRBV7-2 and TRBJ1-1; the central 9 bases match TRBD1. The sequencing sample was made of peripheral blood. This clonotype was sampled from a woman in her thirties or forties who had recovered from COVID-19. In nucleotides, the sequence is TGTGCCAGCAGCCCAGAGATGACACAGGGGGCTGGGAACACTGAAGCTTTCTTT. It codes for CASSPEMTQGAGNTEAFF.